This T cell receptor beta chain is from a study of blood T cell repertoires in COVID-19. Looking at the study overall: The United States, Italy and Spain supplied acute and convalescent COVID-19 samples.

The V gene lost 10 bases and the J gene lost 0 bases, with 10 bases spanning the gap. The CDR3 is 13 residues long. CDR1 and CDR2 from the germline V gene are SEHNR and FQNEAQ (reference sequence). Profiling relied on immunoSEQ multiplex PCR, and the TCRdb table lists in-frame clones only, not all of them. The table shows around 140,000 clones, with approximately 90% occurring only once. This TCR derives from a human donor in a cohort sampled during active COVID-19. Sequencing was performed on peripheral blood. V is TRBV7-9 and J is TRBJ1-3; D may be TRBD1 (5 bases). Here the CDR3 reads CATRQSSGNTIYF. CDR3 nucleotide sequence: TGTGCCACCAGACAGAGCTCTGGAAACACCATATATTTT.